The 24 T cell receptor beta chains below were found in one sample sequenced in a study of response to subunit inactivated influenza vaccine. TCRdb analysed the RT-PCR reads with MiXCR anew, one entry per CDR3 protein. The table includes about 570,000 distinct CDR3 sequences, approximately 10% detected once. In addition, the sample was reused for a study of T cells expressing NK-cell markers. In that study: The authors made TCR beta cDNA libraries by 5'RACE template switching. This switching added a universal primer site and UMIs.

The material sequenced was PBMCs from blood, taken on the day of vaccination. The receptors come from a man aged 45-65 years who received an inactivated influenza vaccine.

The J gene is TRBJ2-7, the V gene TRBV25-1; a possible D gene is TRBD2 (6 bases). Germline V gene lookup returns CDR1 MGHDK and CDR2 SYGVNS. CDR3 size: 14 residues. Trimming removed 1 base at V and 5 bases at J, with 12 bases between. The CDR3 bases are TGTGCCAGCAGTGAATCCGGGGGTGCTCACGAGCAGTACTTC. Its protein is CASSESGGAHEQYF.

This clonotype has ten or more counts. In DNA, the CDR3 is TGTGCCAGCAGTTTATTCGCGGGAACTGAAGCTTTCTTT. This codes for CASSLFAGTEAFF. V is TRBV12-3 or TRBV12-4 and J is TRBJ1-1; D uncertain. CDR3 length: 13 amino acids. Trimming removed 2 bases at V and 5 bases at J, with 9 bases between.

The rearrangement joins TRBV4-3 to TRBJ2-5; perhaps TRBD2 as D (6 bases). CDR1 is LGHNA and CDR2 is YSLEER in the germline V gene. V lost 0 bases, J lost 3 bases, and 11 bases lay in between. The length of the CDR3 is 15 residues. The chain's CDR3 is CASSQDRGLKETQYF. CDR3 in DNA: TGCGCCAGCAGCCAAGATCGGGGACTTAAAGAGACCCAGTACTTC.

This clonotype was recorded a few times. As DNA, the CDR3 is TGTGCCACCTGGCTGGGACAGGGGGGATCGATGGGGCAGTTCTTC. It yields the protein CATWLGQGGSMGQFF. This sequence joins TRBV10-3 and TRBJ2-1; 11 nucleotides line up with TRBD1. Germline-derived CDR1 and CDR2 are ENHRY and SYGVKD. The CDR3 runs to 15 residues. With 10 bases clipped from V and 12 bases from J, the junction kept 17 bases outside the gene matches.

This clonotype showed up just a few times. The chain links TRBV7-9 to TRBJ2-3; 8 bases map to TRBD2. The CDR3 has 17 amino acids. The V gene end was trimmed by 3 bases and the J gene end by 1 base; junction bases not matched to a gene: 9. Germline-derived CDR1 and CDR2 are SEHNR and FQNEAQ (reference sequence). CDR3 loop: CASSFPPGGIRTDTQYF. The CDR3 DNA reads TGTGCCAGCAGCTTCCCCCCGGGGGGGATTCGCACAGATACGCAGTATTTT.

In its sample, this clonotype was seen a few times. The chain joins TRBV7-9 to TRBJ2-1; 10 nucleotides line up with TRBD2. Trimming cost V 2 bases and J 5 bases; bases outside gene matches: 6. This CDR3 comprises 16 residues. CDR1 SEHNR and CDR2 FQNEAQ come from the germline V gene (reference sequence). The CDR3 nucleotides are TGTGCCAGCAGCTTACGGCGACTAGCGGGTGACAATGAGCAGTTCTTC. This sequence encodes CASSLRRLAGDNEQFF.

The chain uses TRBV7-2 and TRBJ2-7; no clear D. CDR1 and CDR2 (germline): SGHTA, FQGNSA. This CDR3 region has 16 residues. Deletions cut 0 bases from V and 6 bases from J, with 18 bases between. The CDR3 DNA is TGTGCCAGCAGCTTAGCGACATTGGCGAGAACCGGCGAGCAGTACTTC. This codes for CASSLATLARTGEQYF.

This clonotype was counted only a few times. The chain has TRBV5-6 and TRBJ2-2, with D possibly being TRBD2 (5 bases). V lost 0 bases and J 0 bases, leaving 9 bases between the germline ends. CDR3 length: 16 residues. CDR1 and CDR2 (germline): SGHDT, YYEEEE. The CDR3 is CASSLDGVTNTGELFF. In nucleotides, the CDR3 is TGTGCCAGCAGCTTGGACGGGGTCACGAACACCGGGGAGCTGTTTTTT.

V and J are TRBV12-3 or TRBV12-4 and TRBJ2-2; the D call may be TRBD1 or TRBD2 (5 bases each). V was clipped by 3 bases and J by 0 bases, with 8 bases between them. The CDR3 has 15 residues. CDR3: CASSFRGSNTGELFF. The CDR3 bases are TGTGCCAGCAGTTTTCGGGGCTCGAACACCGGGGAGCTGTTTTTT.

This clonotype was seen more than once but under ten times. The gene calls are TRBV20-1 and TRBJ2-1; TRBD2 is a possible D gene (6 bases). CDR1 is DFQATT, CDR2 SNEGSKA, per germline (reference sequence). The V gene lost 6 bases and the J gene lost 4 bases, with 10 bases spanning the gap. CDR3 length: 12 amino acids. The CDR3 protein is CSAPGVYNEQFF. The DNA of the CDR3 is TGCAGTGCACCGGGAGTTTACAATGAGCAGTTCTTC.

This clonotype has just a few counts. V usage is TRBV5-1 and J usage is TRBJ2-3; 7 bases match TRBD2. J was trimmed by 0 bases and V by 0 bases; bases with no gene match: 4. The CDR3 consists of 16 residues. CDR1 is SGHRS and CDR2 is YFSETQ in the germline V gene. The CDR3 sequence is CASSLVTSASTDTQYF. CDR3 DNA sequence: TGCGCCAGCAGCTTGGTAACTAGCGCCAGCACAGATACGCAGTATTTT.

This clonotype came up a few times. The chain combines TRBV20-1 with TRBJ1-1; D possibly corresponds to TRBD1 (5 bases). In germline, CDR1 is DFQATT, CDR2 SNEGSKA (reference sequence). The V gene lost 3 bases and the J gene lost 3 bases, with 14 bases spanning the gap. The CDR3 has 14 amino acids. This CDR3 is CSARRGGSDTEAFF. CDR3 sequence (DNA): TGCAGTGCTAGGAGGGGCGGGTCAGACACTGAAGCTTTCTTT.

This clonotype was counted between two and nine times. As DNA, the CDR3 is TGTGCCAGCAGCCCAAGACTAGCCCCGGGGTACAATGAGCAGTTCTTC. It translates to CASSPRLAPGYNEQFF. This rearrangement joins TRBV12-3 or TRBV12-4 to TRBJ2-1; 7 nucleotides match TRBD2. CDR3 length equals 16 residues. V dropped 6 bases and J dropped 4; count of bases not matched to a gene: 12.

This clonotype was observed a few times. This chain joins TRBV20-1 and TRBJ2-5; tentative D call: TRBD2 (5 bases). Trimming took off 3 bases at V and 5 bases at J, with 10 bases between the two ends. The CDR3 spans 12 residues. CDR1 is DFQATT, CDR2 SNEGSKA, per germline (reference sequence). CDR3 nucleotides: TGCAGTGCTAGTAGTAGCGCTGAGACCCAGTACTTC. It translates to CSASSSAETQYF.

This clonotype turned up a few times. This chain links TRBV7-9 with TRBJ2-3; D is ambiguous. The ends were cut back, 6 bases at V and 4 bases at J, with 8 bases in the middle. The CDR3 is made up of 12 amino acids. Germline V gene lookup returns CDR1 SEHNR and CDR2 FQNEAQ (reference sequence). The CDR3 protein is CASSGWADTQYF. DNA for the CDR3: TGTGCCAGCAGTGGCTGGGCAGATACGCAGTATTTT.

This clonotype was seen more than once but under ten times. The rearrangement links TRBV20-1 to TRBJ1-6; 8 bases are a match to TRBD1. The CDR3 covers 15 residues. The germline V gene has CDR1 DFQATT and CDR2 SNEGSKA (reference sequence). V gave up 6 bases and J gave up 2 bases; unmatched junction bases: 6. CDR3 sequence reads: CSAFGQGTYNSPLHF. In DNA, the CDR3 is TGCAGTGCCTTCGGACAGGGAACCTATAATTCACCCCTCCACTTT.

The chain links TRBV20-1 to TRBJ2-7; 10 bases line up with TRBD1. The length of the CDR3 is 14 residues. Trimming took 6 bases from V and 0 from J; bases not matched to a gene: 5. Germline V gene sequence: CDR1 DFQATT, CDR2 SNEGSKA (reference sequence). The CDR3 loop is CSAHRTGGSYEQYF. The CDR3 DNA reads TGCAGTGCCCACCGGACAGGGGGCTCCTACGAGCAGTACTTC.

The rearrangement uses TRBV12-3 or TRBV12-4 and TRBJ2-7; TRBD1 matches 7 bases. The CDR3 runs 14 residues. With 5 bases clipped from V and 3 bases from J, the junction kept 7 bases outside the gene matches. The chain's CDR3 is CASSQTGVRYEQYF. The CDR3 DNA follows: TGTGCCAGCAGTCAAACAGGGGTTCGCTACGAGCAGTACTTC.

The rearrangement uses TRBV29-1 and TRBJ2-1, with D hard to call. CDR1 and CDR2 (germline): SQVTM, ANQGSEA. CDR3 length: 15 amino acids. V dropped 1 base and J dropped 0 bases, with 10 bases sitting between them. CDR3 sequence: CSVEGSRSSYNEQFF. The CDR3 DNA is TGCAGCGTTGAAGGGTCTAGGAGCTCCTACAATGAGCAGTTCTTC.

This clonotype has only a few counts. The chain joins TRBV4-1 to TRBJ1-1; D gene uncertain. The CDR3 loop spans 13 amino acids. The germline V gene encodes CDR1 MGHRA and CDR2 YSYEKL. The V gene lost 1 base and the J gene lost 5 bases, with 8 bases spanning the gap. The CDR3 DNA is TGCGCCAGCAGCCAAGCAGCCGGGACTGAAGCTTTCTTT. Its translation: CASSQAAGTEAFF.

This clonotype has a handful of counts. This chain uses TRBV7-9 with TRBJ2-6, with D maybe TRBD1 (6 bases). The V end lost 3 bases, the J end lost 0 bases, and 12 bases lay between the germline ends. Germline V gene data show CDR1 as SEHNR and CDR2 as FQNEAQ (reference sequence). The CDR3 consists of 17 residues. The CDR3 is CASSFAGVISGANVLTF. CDR3 nucleotides: TGTGCCAGCAGCTTTGCAGGGGTAATCTCTGGGGCCAACGTCCTGACTTTC.

V gene TRBV5-1 combines with J gene TRBJ2-6, with 7 bases lining up with TRBD1. This CDR3 has 17 amino acids. Germline CDR1 and CDR2: SGHRS and YFSETQ. J gave up 0 bases and V 3 bases, and 6 bases lay outside the gene matches. The CDR3 nucleotides are TGCGCCAGCAGCTCCCCGGGACAGCCCTCTGGGGCCAACGTCCTGACTTTC. As protein: CASSSPGQPSGANVLTF.

This clonotype has ten or more counts. The rearrangement links TRBV5-6 to TRBJ2-5; D is uncertain. Germline CDR1 and CDR2: SGHDT and YYEEEE. V lost 1 base and J lost 7, with 5 bases in between. The CDR3 is made up of 11 amino acids. As DNA, the CDR3 is TGTGCCAGCAGCTTGTCTGGGACCCAGTACTTC. Translation gives CASSLSGTQYF.

Of note for this clonotype: This clone may be a read error of a much larger clone one base away. The chain recombines TRBV28 with TRBJ2-3; D not certain. Trimming stripped 4 bases from V and 1 base from J, with 18 bases between. CDR1 MDHEN and CDR2 SYDVKM come from the germline V gene. The CDR3 contains 17 residues. DNA for the CDR3: TGTGCCAGCAGTTCCCCCTTAGCATTCGTGGGCACAGATACGCAGTATTTT. This translates into CASSSPLAFVGTDTQYF.